Listed below are T cell receptor beta chains from one sample, sequenced in a study of cytomegalovirus exposure and HLA in healthy donors. Some clones are missing from TCRdb's copy, which holds only in-frame ones; the method was immunoSEQ multiplex PCR. The sample yields tens of thousands of clones, 90% to 96% seen once. The sample comprised PBMCs. Receptor source: a young man in good health and CMV-seropositive. CDR3s include the opening cysteine and the closing phenylalanine or tryptophan. The order of the fields is V gene, J gene, D gene, CDR3 protein, CDR3 DNA. The D gene is left open where the match is weak.

TRBV6-6	TRBJ2-1	TRBD2	CASSWGGDEQFF	TGTGCCAGCAGTTGGGGGGGTGATGAGCAGTTCTTC
TRBV7-9	TRBJ2-1	TRBD2	CASRSGGLNEQFF	TGTGCCAGCAGGTCGGGAGGGTTAAATGAGCAGTTCTTC
TRBV4-1	TRBJ1-5	-	CASSQDLPLNQPQHF	TGCGCCAGCAGCCAAGATCTACCCCTCAATCAGCCCCAGCATTTT
TRBV7-6	TRBJ2-2	-	CASSLAGGGTGELFF	TGTGCCAGCAGCTTAGCGGGGGGAGGCACCGGGGAGCTGTTTTTT
TRBV5-1	TRBJ2-7	TRBD1	CASSLVGRGLYEQYF	TGCGCCAGCAGCTTGGTTGGCAGGGGGCTTTACGAGCAGTACTTC
TRBV19	TRBJ2-1	TRBD2	CATRRAAGAGYNEQFF	TGTGCCACCCGACGTGCAGCGGGAGCAGGGTACAATGAGCAGTTCTTC
TRBV2	TRBJ2-3	TRBD2	CASSVEGGADTQYF	TGTGCCAGCAGTGTTGAGGGAGGGGCAGATACGCAGTATTTT
TRBV7-9	TRBJ2-7	TRBD2	CASSPTSGSFYEQYF	TGTGCCAGCAGCCCTACTAGCGGGAGTTTCTACGAGCAGTACTTC
TRBV5-6	TRBJ2-2	-	CASSLVAGANTGELFF	TGTGCCAGCAGCTTGGTGGCGGGCGCGAACACCGGGGAGCTGTTTTTT
TRBV5-4	TRBJ1-2	-	CASSLGPGSGYTF	TGTGCCAGCAGCTTAGGTCCAGGGTCCGGCTACACCTTC
TRBV18	TRBJ2-7	-	CASSPDPTGEQYF	TGTGCCAGCTCACCCGATCCGACAGGCGAGCAGTACTTC
TRBV28	TRBJ1-1	-	CASSFPPGEGPTEAFF	TGTGCCAGCAGTTTCCCCCCGGGCGAGGGCCCCACTGAAGCTTTCTTT
TRBV19	TRBJ2-2	-	CASSSRNTGELFF	TGTGCCAGTAGCTCCAGGAACACCGGGGAGCTGTTTTTT
TRBV7-2	TRBJ2-3	-	CASSLMYTDTQYF	TGTGCCAGCAGCTTAATGTACACAGATACGCAGTATTTT